This record covers a single TCR beta chain. Its antigen is undetermined. These data are taken from a study of OX40 agonist ivuxolimab in advanced cancers. Study-wide points: On average, CD8+ T cells had more expanded clones than CD4+.

The protocol was immunoSEQ multiplex PCR, while the TCRdb copy is restricted to in-frame clones and leaves out a portion. The table lists about 62,000 clones, about 85% of them singletons. Germline loops: CDR1 SGHVS, CDR2 FNYEAQ. The CDR3 extends over 14 amino acids. V was trimmed by 1 base and J by 5 bases, leaving 11 bases between them. Sample: CD4+ or CD8+ T cells sorted from blood, taken in a trial of the OX40 agonist ivuxolimab. The chain couples TRBV7-6 to TRBJ2-5, with D unresolved. The sequence was collected from an adult with an advanced solid tumor such as melanoma, head and neck, liver or kidney cancer. In DNA, the CDR3 is TGTGCCAGCAGCTTAGTTTCCTTAGGGGAGACCCAGTACTTC. This translates into CASSLVSLGETQYF.